These 29 T cell receptor beta chains came from one sample sequenced in a study of T cells expressing NK-cell markers. TCRdb derives one entry per CDR3 protein from the 5' RACE reads, leaving out DNA. Its clone listing holds hundreds of thousands of distinct CDR3 sequences. Sequences were obtained from blood T cells: a sorted CD56 or NKG2C T cell subset, CD4+ or CD8+ T cells, or bulk PBMC T cells (not recorded which). These receptors were collected from a woman aged 18 to 75 in good health.

V and J are TRBV6-5 and TRBJ1-1. The CDR3 has 15 residues. Germline assignment: CDR1 MNHEY and CDR2 SVGAGI. The CDR3 spells CASSYALGGHTEAFF.

The chain links TRBV10-2 to TRBJ1-5. CDR1 WSHSY and CDR2 SAAADI come from the germline V gene. This CDR3 has 16 amino acids. The CDR3 sequence: CASSERQTYSNQPQHF.

V is TRBV3-1 and J is TRBJ2-5; the D call from TCRdb, TRBD1, cannot be confirmed without DNA. This CDR3 has 15 amino acids. The germline CDR1 and CDR2 sequences are LGHDT and YNNKEL (reference sequence). CDR3 sequence: CASSQDGPGMETQYF.

The V and J genes are TRBV12-3 or TRBV12-4 and TRBJ2-2. This CDR3 comprises 12 residues. CDR3 amino acids: CASSLVGTELFF.

V is TRBV4-3 and J is TRBJ2-3; the TCRdb D gene call, TRBD2, has no DNA to confirm it. The length of the CDR3 is 15 residues. Per germline, CDR1 LGHNA and CDR2 YSLEER. The CDR3 sequence: CASSQETSVTDTQYF.

The rearrangement joins TRBV7-2 to TRBJ2-1; TCRdb reports TRBD1, a call that lacks DNA to check it against. The length of the CDR3 is 16 residues. Germline V gene data show CDR1 as SGHTA and CDR2 as FQGNSA. The CDR3 is CASSVSPSGPPNEQFF.

This chain links TRBV20-1 with TRBJ1-4. From germline, CDR1 is DFQATT and CDR2 SNEGSKA (reference sequence). The CDR3 is made up of 14 amino acids. The CDR3 loop reads CSARARGRLEKLFF.

The genes are TRBV20-1 and TRBJ2-7; TCRdb's D gene call, TRBD2, goes unchecked for lack of DNA. The CDR3 has 16 amino acids. The germline V gene encodes CDR1 DFQATT and CDR2 SNEGSKA (reference sequence). CDR3 residues: CSTHSPGLAGGYEQYF.

The chain has TRBV7-9 and TRBJ2-1; TCRdb names TRBD2, which stays unverified in the absence of DNA. The CDR3 has 16 amino acids. Germline V gene sequence: CDR1 SEHNR, CDR2 FQNEAQ (reference sequence). The CDR3 protein is CASSPTRASIHNEQFF. Supplemented by reference TRBV7-9 and TRBJ2-1, the full variable domain reads DTGVSQNPRHKITKRGQNVTFRCDPISEHNRLYWYRQTLGQGPEFLTYFQNEAQLEKSRLLSDRFSAERPKGSFSTLEIQRTEQGDSAMYLCASSPTRASIHNEQFFGPGTRLTVL.

The chain is built from TRBV7-9 and TRBJ1-2. Germline loops: CDR1 SEHNR, CDR2 FQNEAQ (reference sequence). The CDR3 consists of 17 residues. The CDR3 region is CASSLLFWARLNYGYTF.

The J gene is TRBJ1-1, the V gene TRBV6-2 or TRBV6-3. Germline-derived CDR1 and CDR2 are MNHEY and SVGEGT. The CDR3 is 15 amino acids. The CDR3: CASSYGQLMNTEAFF.

V and J are TRBV12-3 or TRBV12-4 and TRBJ2-3; the TCRdb D gene call, TRBD1, has no DNA to confirm it. CDR3 length: 14 amino acids. This CDR3 reads CASSYDRSTDTQYF.

CDR3 sequence: CASREQGTLAKNIQYF. This chain uses TRBV12-3 or TRBV12-4 with TRBJ2-4; TCRdb returns TRBD1, unconfirmable since there is no DNA. CDR3 length: 16 amino acids.

CDR3 loop: CSVVLGPNEQFF. The genes are TRBV29-1 and TRBJ2-1; as DNA is missing, the TRBD2 call by TCRdb cannot be tested. Germline V CDR1 and CDR2: SQVTM, ANQGSEA. The CDR3 has 12 residues.

The chain is built from TRBV12-3 or TRBV12-4 and TRBJ1-1. This CDR3 contains 13 residues. CDR3 protein: CASRWAENTEAFF.

V is TRBV6-4 and J is TRBJ2-3; TCRdb indicates TRBD2, and absent DNA this call remains unverified. The V gene's germline CDR1 is MRHNA and CDR2 SNTAGT. The CDR3 runs 14 residues. This chain's CDR3 is CASSKDYITDTQYF.

The chain uses TRBV7-6 and TRBJ1-1; TCRdb reports TRBD1, a call that lacks DNA to check it against. CDR3 length equals 14 residues. Germline CDR1 reads SGHVS; CDR2 reads FNYEAQ. The CDR3 region is CASSEGHPRDEAFF. Drawing the rest from reference TRBV7-6 and TRBJ1-1, the complete variable domain is GAGVSQSPRYKVTKRGQDVALRCDPISGHVSLYWYRQALGQGPEFLTYFNYEAQQDKSGLPNDRFSAERPEGSISTLTIQRTEQRDSAMYRCASSEGHPRDEAFFGQGTRLTVV.

The rearrangement uses TRBV20-1 and TRBJ2-7; checking the TCRdb D call of TRBD1 is not possible without DNA. Germline V CDR1 and CDR2: DFQATT, SNEGSKA (reference sequence). CDR3 length: 14 residues. The CDR3 region is CSADPGESSYEQYF.

The chain is built from TRBV4-2 and TRBJ2-7. The CDR3 sequence is 14 residues long. Germline-derived CDR1 and CDR2 are LGHNA and YNFKEQ. The CDR3 loop is CASSQQWPGYEQYF.

The chain links TRBV19 to TRBJ1-1; lacking DNA, the TRBD1 call made by TCRdb goes unchecked. CDR3 length: 13 residues. CDR1 is LNHDA, CDR2 SQIVND, per germline (reference sequence). The CDR3 region is CASSIGQGGQAFF.

CDR3: CASRAGQGRQPQHF. The chain has TRBV12-3 or TRBV12-4 and TRBJ1-5; TCRdb reports TRBD1, a call that lacks DNA to check it against. This CDR3 is 14 amino acids long.

This chain connects TRBV13 to TRBJ2-7; without DNA, the TCRdb call of TRBD1 cannot be checked. This CDR3 is built from 17 residues. Germline V lookup: CDR1 PRHDT, CDR2 FYEKMQ (reference sequence). Here the CDR3 reads CASSFTSRDRPSYEQYF.

The V gene is TRBV11-2, the J gene TRBJ1-6; TCRdb's D gene call, TRBD1, goes unchecked for lack of DNA. The germline V gene encodes CDR1 SGHAT and CDR2 FQNNGV. The CDR3 runs to 14 residues. The CDR3 here is CASSLTGKDSPLHF.

V usage is TRBV20-1 and J usage is TRBJ2-3; there is no DNA to check the TCRdb D call of TRBD2. Per the germline V gene, CDR1 is DFQATT and CDR2 is SNEGSKA (reference sequence). The CDR3 is 13 residues long. The CDR3 loop is CSARGHTSDTQYF.

The rearrangement links TRBV19 to TRBJ2-3; TCRdb picks TRBD1, but there is no DNA to check that call. CDR1 and CDR2 (germline): LNHDA, SQIVND (reference sequence). The CDR3 runs 17 residues. The CDR3 region is CASSIEPAGAFTDTQYF.

The chain uses TRBV12-3 or TRBV12-4 and TRBJ2-3; TCRdb gives TRBD1 as the D gene, but with no DNA this cannot be confirmed. This CDR3 spans 15 amino acids. This CDR3 is CASRGAGAGTDTQYF.

This chain links TRBV19 with TRBJ1-5; no DNA is available, so the TRBD1 call from TCRdb remains unchecked. CDR3 size: 15 residues. The germline gives CDR1 LNHDA, CDR2 SQIVND (reference sequence). CDR3 protein: CASSWTAPSNQPQHF.

The chain couples TRBV30 to TRBJ2-7. The germline V gene encodes CDR1 GTSNPN and CDR2 SVGIG (reference sequence). CDR3 length: 12 residues. The CDR3 loop is CAWNKKSYEQYF.

The V gene is TRBV9, the J gene TRBJ1-2; TCRdb gives TRBD1 as the D gene, but with no DNA this cannot be confirmed. CDR3 length equals 15 residues. The V gene's germline CDR1 is SGDLS and CDR2 YYNGEE. CDR3 residues: CASSVGAAKNYGYTF.